This T cell receptor (beta chain) was captured in a study of patients and donors after allogeneic stem cell transplantation (dated by TCRdb to the early 2020s). A remark on this clonotype: Its antigen remains unidentified. Per-base quality was not reported, and no clone a single base away is much larger than it.

V and J are trimmed by 4 bases and 6 bases, and the gene matches miss 5 bases of the junction. The CDR3 has 14 amino acids, counting the end cysteine and phenylalanine. Only CDR3 DNA is held: 42 bases, read in frame from base 1. Via the germline V gene, CDR1 is SQVTM and CDR2 ANQGSEA. Libraries were built with RT-PCR. TCRdb lists the instrument as NextSeq 550. TCRdb applied fastp at Q25 and MiXCR to the public reads, then kept only in-frame beta chains. All rows with the same CDR3 protein become a single entry with the most common DNA and genes. The sample yields 920,000 or so distinct CDR3 sequences; roughly 18% were counted once. Clones ranked in the top ten supply 5% to 7.5% of the sample.

The sample was blood, either unsorted or a sorted T cell fraction (not recorded which). The sequence is built from TRBV29-1 and TRBJ2-1, with 11 central nucleotides matching TRBD2. This TCR was recovered from a human donor who was either an allogeneic HSCT recipient or a stem cell or donor lymphocyte infusion donor (not recorded which). It is not recorded whose cells these are; they may come from a transplant donor. The bases read TGCAGCGTTGGAACTAGCGGGAGCTTCAATGAGCAGTTCTTC. It translates to CSVGTSGSFNEQFF.